The rows below give T cell receptor beta chains drawn from one sample of a study of T cell responses to AZD1222 COVID-19 vaccine. Only in-frame clones appear in the TCRdb table, and some are missing; sequencing was by immunoSEQ multiplex PCR. The repertoire has about 120,000 clones, almost 95% of them found once; the top ten carry 1.5% to 2%. The sequencing here drew on peripheral blood, taken on day 0 of AZD1222 vaccination. The receptors come from an adult in good health. Each CDR3 is given with its conserved first and last residue. The order of the fields is D gene, V gene, J gene, clone size, CDR3 protein, CDR3 DNA. A D gene is named only where the DNA matches it firmly. Some rows mark clone size as missing; the rest say once, few, many or name a class of expanded clone.

>-|TRBV15|TRBJ1-1|-
CATSRPPPLDEAFF
TGTGCCACCAGCAGACCCCCTCCCTTGGATGAAGCTTTCTTT
>TRBD1|TRBV5-1|TRBJ1-2|-
CASSPVGQGGNYEGYTF
TGCGCCAGCAGCCCTGTTGGACAGGGAGGTAATTACGAGGGCTACACCTTC
>TRBD1|TRBV5-1|TRBJ1-4|-
CASSSGQGNEKLFF
TGCGCCAGCAGCTCCGGACAGGGGAATGAAAAACTGTTTTTT
>-|TRBV12-2|TRBJ1-1|-
CARWGLRNTEAFF
TGTGCAAGGTGGGGACTTAGGAACACTGAAGCTTTCTTT
>TRBD1|TRBV7-8|TRBJ2-7|-
CASSLGQGTPYEQYF
TGTGCCAGCAGCTTGGGACAGGGGACGCCCTACGAGCAGTACTTC
>TRBD2|TRBV5-6|TRBJ2-5|-
CASSLAPGRGVVQETQYF
TGTGCCAGCAGCTTGGCCCCGGGGCGGGGGGTCGTTCAAGAGACCCAGTACTTC
>-|TRBV27|TRBJ1-2|-
CASSRAGTERIGYTF
TGTGCCAGCTCGAGAGCGGGGACCGAGAGGATAGGCTACACCTTC
>TRBD1|TRBV6-6|TRBJ2-5|-
CASRRQGSPQETQYF
TGTGCCAGCAGACGACAGGGCTCCCCTCAAGAGACCCAGTACTTC
>-|TRBV5-8|TRBJ2-1|-
CASSLNSQSFTYNEQFF
TGTGCCAGCAGCTTGAATAGCCAGTCTTTTACCTACAATGAGCAGTTCTTC
>TRBD1|TRBV4-1|TRBJ2-5|once
CASSQRHPRAGGETQYF
TGCGCCAGCAGCCAACGTCACCCCAGGGCAGGGGGAGAGACCCAGTACTTC
>TRBD2|TRBV6-5|TRBJ2-5|-
CASGVVGGQETQYF
TGTGCCAGCGGGGTGGTCGGGGGGCAAGAGACCCAGTACTTC
>TRBD1|TRBV3-1/TRBV3-2|TRBJ2-7|-
CASSQAPGQGPYEQYF
TGTGCCAGCAGCCAAGCCCCGGGACAGGGCCCCTACGAGCAGTACTTC
>TRBD1|TRBV6-4|TRBJ1-2|-
CASSEAGGAGYGYTF
TGTGCCAGCAGTGAAGCAGGGGGCGCAGGCTATGGCTACACCTTC
>TRBD1|TRBV24-1|TRBJ1-1|-
CATSDLLGAGGSDTEAFF
TGTGCCACCAGTGATTTGCTCGGGGCAGGGGGCTCAGACACTGAAGCTTTCTTT
>TRBD1|TRBV11-3|TRBJ1-1|once
CASSLIGSWTGRFGEAFF
TGTGCCAGCAGCTTGATAGGGTCCTGGACAGGCCGCTTTGGTGAAGCTTTCTTT
>TRBD1|TRBV28|TRBJ1-1|-
CASRHGTDYTEAFF
TGTGCCAGCAGACATGGGACAGACTACACTGAAGCTTTCTTT
>-|TRBV5-1|TRBJ1-1|-
CASSLGGGFRGTEAFF
TGCGCCAGCAGCTTGGGTGGGGGGTTTAGAGGGACTGAAGCTTTCTTT
>-|TRBV30|TRBJ1-5|-
CAWSGTRDQPQHF
TGTGCCTGGAGCGGGACAAGGGATCAGCCCCAGCATTTT
>-|TRBV7-7|TRBJ2-3|-
CASSPYHRSGNTQYF
TGTGCTAGCAGCCCCTATCACAGGAGTGGGAATACGCAGTATTTT
>-|TRBV11-2|TRBJ2-5|-
CASSFGQAVETQYF
TGTGCCAGCAGCTTTGGTCAGGCCGTGGAGACCCAGTACTTC
>TRBD2|TRBV5-3|TRBJ2-2|-
CARSLHSGRTGELFF
TGTGCCAGAAGCTTACATAGCGGGAGAACCGGGGAGCTGTTTTTT
>-|TRBV7-3|TRBJ2-2|-
CASSLRSGELFF
TGTGCCAGCAGCTTAAGGTCCGGGGAGCTGTTTTTT
>TRBD1|TRBV12-3/TRBV12-4|TRBJ1-2|once
CASSRTGEGYTF
TGTGCCAGCAGCAGGACAGGGGAAGGCTACACCTTC
>-|TRBV19|TRBJ1-4|-
CASSEVRTSNEKLFF
TGTGCCAGTAGTGAGGTTCGGACATCCAATGAAAAACTGTTTTTT
>TRBD2|TRBV11-3|TRBJ2-3|-
CASSSGTSGSTDTQYF
TGTGCCAGCAGCTCCGGGACTAGCGGTAGCACAGATACGCAGTATTTT
>-|TRBV18|TRBJ1-1|once
CASSPPAGGNTEAFF
TGTGCCAGCTCACCACCTGCCGGGGGGAACACTGAAGCTTTCTTT
>-|TRBV3-1/TRBV3-2|TRBJ1-3|-
CASSLTTGALGNTIYF
TGTGCCAGCAGCCTGACTACGGGGGCGCTTGGAAACACCATATATTTT
>-|TRBV7-2|TRBJ1-2|-
CASAVGQINYGYTF
TGTGCCAGCGCCGTGGGGCAGATTAACTATGGCTACACCTTC
>TRBD2|TRBV18|TRBJ2-1|-
CASSPRSAGNNNEQFF
TGTGCCAGCTCACCACGCTCAGCGGGAAACAACAATGAGCAGTTCTTC
>TRBD1|TRBV7-9|TRBJ1-1|-
CASSLRGGQPEAFF
TGTGCCAGCAGCTTAAGGGGGGGACAGCCTGAAGCTTTCTTT
>-|TRBV19|TRBJ2-5|-
CASSWTGMPQETQYF
TGTGCCAGTAGCTGGACTGGGATGCCCCAAGAGACCCAGTACTTC